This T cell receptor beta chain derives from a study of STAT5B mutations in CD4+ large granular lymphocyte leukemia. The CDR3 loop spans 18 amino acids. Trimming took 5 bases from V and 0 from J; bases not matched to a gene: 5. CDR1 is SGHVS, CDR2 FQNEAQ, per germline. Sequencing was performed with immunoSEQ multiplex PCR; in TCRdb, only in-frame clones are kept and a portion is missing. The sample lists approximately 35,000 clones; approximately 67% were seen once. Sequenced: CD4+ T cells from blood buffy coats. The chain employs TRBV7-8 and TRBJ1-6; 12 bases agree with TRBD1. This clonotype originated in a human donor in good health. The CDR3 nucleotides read TGTGCCAGCAGCCCGGGACAGGGGGCGAGCTCCTATAATTCACCCCTCCACTTT. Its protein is CASSPGQGASSYNSPLHF.